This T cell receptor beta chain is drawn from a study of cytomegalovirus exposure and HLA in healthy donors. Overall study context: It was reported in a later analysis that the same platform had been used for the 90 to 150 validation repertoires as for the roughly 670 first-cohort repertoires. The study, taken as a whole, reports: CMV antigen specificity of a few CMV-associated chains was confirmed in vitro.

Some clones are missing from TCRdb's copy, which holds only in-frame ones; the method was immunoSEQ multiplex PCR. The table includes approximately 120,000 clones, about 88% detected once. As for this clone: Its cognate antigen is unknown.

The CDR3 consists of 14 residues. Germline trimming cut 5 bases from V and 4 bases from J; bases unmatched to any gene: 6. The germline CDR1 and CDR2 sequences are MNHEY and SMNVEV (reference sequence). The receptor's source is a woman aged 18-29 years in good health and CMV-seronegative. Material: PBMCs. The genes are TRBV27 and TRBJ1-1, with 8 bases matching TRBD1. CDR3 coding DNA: TGTGCCAGCAGTGTCAGGGGGCTTGGCACTGAAGCTTTCTTT. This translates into CASSVRGLGTEAFF.